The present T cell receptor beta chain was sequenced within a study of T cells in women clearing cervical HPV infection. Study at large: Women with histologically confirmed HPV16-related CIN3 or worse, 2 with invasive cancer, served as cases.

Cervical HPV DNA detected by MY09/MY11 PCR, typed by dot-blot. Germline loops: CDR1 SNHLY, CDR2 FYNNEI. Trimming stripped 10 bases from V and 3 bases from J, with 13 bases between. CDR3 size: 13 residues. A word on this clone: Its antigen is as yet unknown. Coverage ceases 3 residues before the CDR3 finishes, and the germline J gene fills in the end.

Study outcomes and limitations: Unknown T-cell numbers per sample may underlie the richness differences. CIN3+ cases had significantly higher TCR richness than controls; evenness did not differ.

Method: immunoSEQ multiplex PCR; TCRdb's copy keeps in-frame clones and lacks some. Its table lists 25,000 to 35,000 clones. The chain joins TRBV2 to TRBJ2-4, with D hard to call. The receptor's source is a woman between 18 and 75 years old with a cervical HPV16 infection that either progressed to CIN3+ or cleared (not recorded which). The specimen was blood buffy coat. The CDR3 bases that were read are TGTGCCACCCTCCCATTTAGCAAAAACATT. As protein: CATLPFSKNI. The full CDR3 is CATLPFSKNIQYF.